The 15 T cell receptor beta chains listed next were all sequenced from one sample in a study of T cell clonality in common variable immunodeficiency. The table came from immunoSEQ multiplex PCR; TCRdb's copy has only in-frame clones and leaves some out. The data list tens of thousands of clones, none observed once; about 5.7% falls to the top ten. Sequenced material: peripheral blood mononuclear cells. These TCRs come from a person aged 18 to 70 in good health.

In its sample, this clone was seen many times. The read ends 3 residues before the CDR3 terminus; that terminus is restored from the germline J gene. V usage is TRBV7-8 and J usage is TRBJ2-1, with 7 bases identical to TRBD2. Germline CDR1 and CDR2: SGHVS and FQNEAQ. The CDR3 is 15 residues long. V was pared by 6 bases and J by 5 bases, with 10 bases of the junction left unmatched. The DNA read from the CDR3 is TGTGCCAGCAGACCTGGACTAGTGATGGACAATGAG. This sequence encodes CASRPGLVMDNE. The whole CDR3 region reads CASRPGLVMDNEQFF.

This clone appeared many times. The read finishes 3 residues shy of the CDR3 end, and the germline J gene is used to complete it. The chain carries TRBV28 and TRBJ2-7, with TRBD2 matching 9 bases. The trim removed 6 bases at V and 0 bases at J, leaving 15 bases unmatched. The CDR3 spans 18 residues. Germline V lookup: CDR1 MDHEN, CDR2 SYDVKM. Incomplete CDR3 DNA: TGTGCCAGCAGGGGTGTCCCCGGGACTAGCTCTTACTCCTACGAG. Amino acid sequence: CASRGVPGTSSYSYE. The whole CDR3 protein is CASRGVPGTSSYSYEQYF.

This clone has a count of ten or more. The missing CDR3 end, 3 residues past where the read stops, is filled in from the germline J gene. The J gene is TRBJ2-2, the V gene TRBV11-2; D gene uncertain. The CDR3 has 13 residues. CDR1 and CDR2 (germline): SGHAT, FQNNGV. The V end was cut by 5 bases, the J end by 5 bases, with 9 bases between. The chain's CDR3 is CASSPAETGELFF. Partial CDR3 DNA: TGTGCCAGCAGCCCCGCGGAAACCGGGGAG.

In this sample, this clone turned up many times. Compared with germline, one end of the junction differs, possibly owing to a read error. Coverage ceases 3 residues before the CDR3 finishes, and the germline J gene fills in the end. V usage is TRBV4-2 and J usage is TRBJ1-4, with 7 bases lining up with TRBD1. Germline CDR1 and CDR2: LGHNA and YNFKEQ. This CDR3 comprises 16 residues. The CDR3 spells CASSQDTEGGREKLFF. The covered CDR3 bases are TGCGCCAGCAGCCAAGATACTGAAGGGGGCCGCGAAAAA.

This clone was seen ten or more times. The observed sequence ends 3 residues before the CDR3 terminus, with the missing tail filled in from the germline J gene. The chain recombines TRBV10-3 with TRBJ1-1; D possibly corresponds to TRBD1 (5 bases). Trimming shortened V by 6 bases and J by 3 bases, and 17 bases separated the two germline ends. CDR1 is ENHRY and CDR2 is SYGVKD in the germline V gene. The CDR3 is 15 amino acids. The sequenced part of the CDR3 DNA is TGTGCCATCAGCCAGGGTCGTCGAGCTGACACTGAA. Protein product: CAISQGRRADTE. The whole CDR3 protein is CAISQGRRADTEAFF.

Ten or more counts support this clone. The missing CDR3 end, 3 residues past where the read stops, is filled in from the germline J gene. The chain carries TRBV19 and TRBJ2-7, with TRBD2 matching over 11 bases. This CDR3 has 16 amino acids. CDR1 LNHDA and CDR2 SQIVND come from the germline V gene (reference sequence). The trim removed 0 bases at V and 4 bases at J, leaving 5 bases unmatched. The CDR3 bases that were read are TGTGCCAGTAGTATAGATGCTAGCGGGAGGAGTTACGAG. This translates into CASSIDASGRSYE. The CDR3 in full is CASSIDASGRSYEQYF.

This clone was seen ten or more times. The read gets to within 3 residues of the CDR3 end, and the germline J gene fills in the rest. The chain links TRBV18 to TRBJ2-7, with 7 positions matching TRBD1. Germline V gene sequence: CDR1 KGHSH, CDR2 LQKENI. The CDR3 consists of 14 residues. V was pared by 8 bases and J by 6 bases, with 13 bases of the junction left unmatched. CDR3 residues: CASGSQGLLGEQYF. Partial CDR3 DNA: TGTGCCAGCGGTTCACAGGGGCTCCTCGGCGAG.

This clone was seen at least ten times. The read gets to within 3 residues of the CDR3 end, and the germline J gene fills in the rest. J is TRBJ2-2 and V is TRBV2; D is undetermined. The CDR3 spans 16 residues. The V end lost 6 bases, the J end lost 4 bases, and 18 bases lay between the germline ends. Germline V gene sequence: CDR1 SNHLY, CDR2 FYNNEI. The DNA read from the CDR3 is TGTGCCAGCAGGCAACCGGGTCCGATAAGCACCGGGGAG. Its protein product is CASRQPGPISTGE. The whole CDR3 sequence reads CASRQPGPISTGELFF.

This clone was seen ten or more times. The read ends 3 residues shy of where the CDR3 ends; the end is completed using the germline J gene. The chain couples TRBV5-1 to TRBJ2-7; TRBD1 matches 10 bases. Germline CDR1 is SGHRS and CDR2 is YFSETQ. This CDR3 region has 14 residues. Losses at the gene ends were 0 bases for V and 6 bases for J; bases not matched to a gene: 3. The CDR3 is CASSLAGTGAEQYF. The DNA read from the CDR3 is TGCGCCAGCAGCTTGGCCGGGACAGGGGCCGAG.

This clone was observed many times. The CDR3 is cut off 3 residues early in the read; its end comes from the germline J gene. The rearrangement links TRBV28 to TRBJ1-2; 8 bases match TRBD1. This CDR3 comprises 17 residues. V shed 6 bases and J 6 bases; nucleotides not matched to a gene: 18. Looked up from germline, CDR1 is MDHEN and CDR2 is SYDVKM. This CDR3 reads CASRRTGGGGPLDGYTF. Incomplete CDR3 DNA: TGTGCCAGCAGACGAACAGGGGGTGGAGGCCCTTTGGATGGC.

CDR3 protein: CASEGSGNTIYF. The sequenced part of the CDR3 DNA is TGTGCCAGCGAAGGCTCTGGAAACACC. The chain joins TRBV2 to TRBJ1-3; D is uncertain. The missing CDR3 end, 3 residues past where the read stops, is filled in from the germline J gene. There are 12 residues in the CDR3. Germline V CDR1 and CDR2: SNHLY, FYNNEI. Trimming took 8 bases from V and 0 from J, leaving 5 bases between them.

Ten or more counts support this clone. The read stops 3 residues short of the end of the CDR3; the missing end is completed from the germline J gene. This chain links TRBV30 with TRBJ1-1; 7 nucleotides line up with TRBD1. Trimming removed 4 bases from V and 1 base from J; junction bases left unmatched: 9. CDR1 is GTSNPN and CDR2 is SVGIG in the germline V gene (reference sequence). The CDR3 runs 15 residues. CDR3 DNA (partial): TGTGCCTGGACCCCCGCGGACAGGACGAACACTGAA. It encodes CAWTPADRTNTE. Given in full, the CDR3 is CAWTPADRTNTEAFF.

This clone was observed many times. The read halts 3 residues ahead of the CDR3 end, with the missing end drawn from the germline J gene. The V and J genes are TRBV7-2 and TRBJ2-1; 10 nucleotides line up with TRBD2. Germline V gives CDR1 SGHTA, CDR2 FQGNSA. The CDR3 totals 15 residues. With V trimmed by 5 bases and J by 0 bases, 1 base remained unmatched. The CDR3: CASSASGSSYNEQFF. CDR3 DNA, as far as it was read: TGTGCCAGCAGCGCTAGCGGGAGCTCCTACAATGAG.

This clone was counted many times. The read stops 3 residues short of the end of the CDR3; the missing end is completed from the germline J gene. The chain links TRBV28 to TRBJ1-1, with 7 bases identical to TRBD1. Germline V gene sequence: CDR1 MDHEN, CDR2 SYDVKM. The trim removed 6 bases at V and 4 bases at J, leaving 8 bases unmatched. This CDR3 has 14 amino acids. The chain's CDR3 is CASREDRRGTEAFF. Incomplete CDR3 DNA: TGTGCCAGCAGAGAGGACAGGCGGGGCACTGAA.

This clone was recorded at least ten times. Incomplete CDR3 DNA: TGCGCCAGCAGCCCTACAAGGACAACCGGGGAG. Encoded protein: CASSPTRTTGE. The CDR3 reads in full as CASSPTRTTGELFF. The chain carries TRBV5-1 and TRBJ2-2; the D gene is possibly TRBD1 (5 bases). The read ends 3 residues shy of where the CDR3 ends; the end is completed using the germline J gene. V was pared by 4 bases and J by 5 bases, with 12 bases between. From germline, CDR1 is SGHRS and CDR2 YFSETQ. The CDR3 totals 14 residues.